This T cell receptor beta chain was sequenced for a study of blood T cell repertoires in COVID-19. Study context: Acute and convalescent COVID-19 samples came from the United States, Italy and Spain.

The CDR3 has 13 amino acids. Per the germline V gene, CDR1 is SGHRS and CDR2 is YFSETQ. The V gene lost 4 bases and the J gene lost 4 bases, with 11 bases spanning the gap. As handled by the study authors: Estimation of nucleated cell counts was performed using reference gene primer amplification. Method: immunoSEQ multiplex PCR; TCRdb's copy keeps in-frame clones and lacks some. The V and J calls and clone size were taken over from that table, and D and trimming were inferred from the DNA. This table holds roughly 280,000 clones, 75% to 90% found once. Either two negative PCRs, clearance, or symptom resolution qualified Cohort 3 donors as recovered.

The V and J genes are TRBV5-1 and TRBJ1-2; D remains ambiguous. The sequence was obtained from a young woman who had recovered from COVID-19. Sequenced material: PBMCs or T cells enriched from blood (not recorded which). CDR3 sequence (DNA): TGCGCCAGCAGCACGACAAACTTCTATGGCTACACCTTC. Residues: CASSTTNFYGYTF.